The T cell receptor beta chain under discussion was sequenced for a study of T cells in Graves' hyperthyroidism and ophthalmopathy. This clonotype appeared many times. Amplification of TCR beta CDR3 regions used RNA as the template. HTBI primers were employed in a first-round RT-PCR of the TCR CDR3. MiXCR was run by TCRdb on the multiplex PCR reads, yielding one entry per CDR3 protein. The table records some 650,000 distinct CDR3 sequences, 15% to 20% of them present only once. The germline V gene has CDR1 SGHTA and CDR2 FQGNSA. The length of the CDR3 is 13 residues. The V end lost 5 bases, the J end lost 8 bases, and 13 bases lay between the germline ends.

The chain combines TRBV7-2 with TRBJ2-1; no firm D call. Sequences were obtained from blood. This TCR was sampled from a woman in her 40s with Graves' ophthalmopathy. The CDR3 region has the DNA TGTGCCAGCAGCCCGTACAGTGGCGATGAGCAGTTCTTC. Residues: CASSPYSGDEQFF.